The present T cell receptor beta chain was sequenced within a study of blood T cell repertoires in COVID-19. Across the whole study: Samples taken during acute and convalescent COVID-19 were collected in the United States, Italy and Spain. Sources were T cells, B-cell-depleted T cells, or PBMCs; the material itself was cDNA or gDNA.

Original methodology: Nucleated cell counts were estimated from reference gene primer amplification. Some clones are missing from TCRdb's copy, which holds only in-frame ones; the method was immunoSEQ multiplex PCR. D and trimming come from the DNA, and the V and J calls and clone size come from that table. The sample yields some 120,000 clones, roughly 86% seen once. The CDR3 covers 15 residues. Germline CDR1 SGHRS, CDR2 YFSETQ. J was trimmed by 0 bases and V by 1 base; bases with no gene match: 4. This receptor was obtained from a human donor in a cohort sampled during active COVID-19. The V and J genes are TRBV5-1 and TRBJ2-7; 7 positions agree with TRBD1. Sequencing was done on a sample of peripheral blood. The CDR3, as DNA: TGCGCCAGCAGCTTGACAGGGGAAATCTCCTACGAGCAGTACTTC. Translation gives CASSLTGEISYEQYF.